This TCR beta chain was sequenced for a study of blood T cell repertoires in COVID-19. Whole-study context: PBMCs, B-cell-depleted T cells, or T cells provided the cDNA or gDNA that made up the material.

This clone was recorded once. In the source study's methods: Nucleated cell number was recorded as an estimate derived from reference gene primer amplification. Sequencing was performed with immunoSEQ multiplex PCR; in TCRdb, only in-frame clones are kept and a portion is missing. V and J calls plus clone size are reproduced from that table; the DNA served to infer D and trimming. The sample has about 160,000 clones, about 89% seen once. This CDR3 has 13 residues. The germline CDR1 and CDR2 sequences are SGHTS and YDEGEE. Losses at the gene ends were 4 bases for V and 8 bases for J; bases not matched to a gene: 8.

The chain carries TRBV5-8 and TRBJ1-2; 7 bases are a match to TRBD1. This TCR came from a man aged 60 to 69 with acute or convalescent COVID-19. The specimen was peripheral blood. The CDR3 DNA sequence: TGTGCCAGCAGCGCGGGACAGCGTTCGGGCTACACCTTC. Translating it yields CASSAGQRSGYTF.